Below, one T cell receptor (beta chain) is given with its context. TCRdb keeps only in-frame clones here, not all; method: immunoSEQ multiplex PCR. The data contain about 90,000 clones, 93% of them singletons. The sample originates from a study of control samples from healthy donors and cancer patients. This CDR3 is built from 16 residues. The V gene lost 2 bases and the J gene lost 1 base, with 12 bases spanning the gap. The germline gives CDR1 MDHEN, CDR2 SYDVKM. The sequence was obtained from a woman in her 30s in good health. The material sequenced was blood. This chain uses TRBV28 with TRBJ1-3; D might be TRBD1 (5 bases). The CDR3 here is CASSLPLGGSGNTIYF. CDR3 nucleotide sequence: TGTGCCAGCAGTTTACCTTTGGGGGGGTCTGGAAACACCATATATTTT.